This paragraph covers one T cell receptor (beta chain) sequence. The antigen is undetermined. This sample was taken from a study of cytomegalovirus exposure and HLA in healthy donors. Deletions cut 2 bases from V and 8 bases from J, with 13 bases between. This CDR3 has 13 amino acids. Germline V CDR1 and CDR2: SGHDT, YYEEEE. Study-wide results and limits: Specific recognition of CMV antigens was confirmed in vitro for a few chains (all CMV-associated). Later analysis placed DRB1 highest and HLA-C lowest in TCR association rates, which differed by HLA locus. Whilst most TCR sequences proved rare, a subset of public TCRs occurred across many donors. Altogether, about 160 TCR beta chains were recorded as cytomegalovirus-associated.

PCR amplification relied on 60 Vbeta primers (plus 13 Jbeta primers). Assay used: immunoSEQ multiplex PCR; TCRdb lists only in-frame clones, some missing. The sample lists approximately 150,000 clones, 80% seen once, with roughly 10% in the top ten. The chain carries TRBV5-6 and TRBJ1-1; D is possibly TRBD1 (6 bases). The sample taken for sequencing was PBMCs. The TCR originated in a man aged 18 to 30 in good health and CMV-seropositive. CDR3 sequence reads: CASSLLTGSEAFF. CDR3 nucleotides: TGTGCCAGCAGCTTACTAACAGGGAGCGAAGCTTTCTTT.